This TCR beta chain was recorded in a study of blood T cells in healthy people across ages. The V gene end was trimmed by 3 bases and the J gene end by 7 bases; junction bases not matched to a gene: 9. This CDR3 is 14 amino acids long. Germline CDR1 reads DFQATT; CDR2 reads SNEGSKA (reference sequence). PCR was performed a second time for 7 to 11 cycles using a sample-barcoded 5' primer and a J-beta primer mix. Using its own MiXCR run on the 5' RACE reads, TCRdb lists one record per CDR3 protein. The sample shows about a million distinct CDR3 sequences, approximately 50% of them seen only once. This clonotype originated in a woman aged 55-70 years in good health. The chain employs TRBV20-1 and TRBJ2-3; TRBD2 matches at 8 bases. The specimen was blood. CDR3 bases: TGCAGTGCTAGGGAACTAGCGGCTTTATATACGCAGTATTTT. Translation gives CSARELAALYTQYF.